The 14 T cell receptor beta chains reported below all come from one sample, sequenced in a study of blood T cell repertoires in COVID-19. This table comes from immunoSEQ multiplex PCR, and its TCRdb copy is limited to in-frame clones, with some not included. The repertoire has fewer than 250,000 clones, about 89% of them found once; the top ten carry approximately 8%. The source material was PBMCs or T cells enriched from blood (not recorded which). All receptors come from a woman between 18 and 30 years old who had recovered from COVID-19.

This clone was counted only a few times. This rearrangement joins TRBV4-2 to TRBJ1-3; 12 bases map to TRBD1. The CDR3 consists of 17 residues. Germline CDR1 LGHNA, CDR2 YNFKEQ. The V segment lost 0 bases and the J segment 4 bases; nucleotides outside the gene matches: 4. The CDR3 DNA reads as TGTGCCAGCAGCCAAGAGAAGGGACAGGGGGCAGGAAACACCATATATTTT. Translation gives CASSQEKGQGAGNTIYF.

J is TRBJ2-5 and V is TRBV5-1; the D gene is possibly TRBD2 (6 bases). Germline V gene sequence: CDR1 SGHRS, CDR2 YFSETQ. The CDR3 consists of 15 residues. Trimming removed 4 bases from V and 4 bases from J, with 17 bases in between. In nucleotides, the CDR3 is TGCGCCAGCAGCCCAACTCCGGGGGTGGGAGAGACCCAGTACTTC. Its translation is CASSPTPGVGETQYF.

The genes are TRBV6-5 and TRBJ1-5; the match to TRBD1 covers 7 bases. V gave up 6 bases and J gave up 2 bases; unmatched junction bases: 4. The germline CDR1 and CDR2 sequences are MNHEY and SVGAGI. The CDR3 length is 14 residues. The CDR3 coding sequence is TGTGCCAGCAGCACAGGGGCCGGCAATCAGCCCCAGCATTTT. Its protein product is CASSTGAGNQPQHF.

In nucleotides, the CDR3 is TGTGCCAACGGGGCCTACGAGCAGTACTTC. This translates into CANGAYEQYF. The J gene is TRBJ2-7, the V gene TRBV2, with a weak D call TRBD2 (5 bases). Trimming left V 10 bases short and J 2 bases short, with 6 bases between. The CDR3 length is 10 residues. In germline, CDR1 is SNHLY, CDR2 FYNNEI.

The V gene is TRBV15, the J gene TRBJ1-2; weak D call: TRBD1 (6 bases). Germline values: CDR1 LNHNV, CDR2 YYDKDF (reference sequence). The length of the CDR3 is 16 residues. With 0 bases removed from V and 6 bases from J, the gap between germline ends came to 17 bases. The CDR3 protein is CATSRDNIWTENGYTF. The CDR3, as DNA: TGTGCCACCAGCAGAGATAATATTTGGACAGAGAATGGCTACACCTTC.

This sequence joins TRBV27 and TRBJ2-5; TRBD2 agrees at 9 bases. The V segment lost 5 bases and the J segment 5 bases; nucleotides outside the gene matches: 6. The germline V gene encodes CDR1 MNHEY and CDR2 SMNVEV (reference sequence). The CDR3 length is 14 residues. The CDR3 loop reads CASSPLAGGETQYF. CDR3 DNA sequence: TGTGCCAGCAGTCCCCTCGCGGGGGGGGAGACCCAGTACTTC.

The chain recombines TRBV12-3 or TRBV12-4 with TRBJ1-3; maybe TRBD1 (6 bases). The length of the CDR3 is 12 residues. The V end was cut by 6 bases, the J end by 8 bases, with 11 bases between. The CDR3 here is CASRRQADTIYF. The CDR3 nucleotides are TGTGCCAGCAGAAGACAGGCCGACACCATATATTTT.

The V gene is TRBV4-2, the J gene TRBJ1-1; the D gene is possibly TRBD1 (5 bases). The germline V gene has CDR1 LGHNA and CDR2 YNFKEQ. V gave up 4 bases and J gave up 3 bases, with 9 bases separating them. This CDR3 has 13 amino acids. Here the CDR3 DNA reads TGTGCCAGCAGCCTTGGGGCGGACACTGAAGCTTTCTTT. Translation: CASSLGADTEAFF.

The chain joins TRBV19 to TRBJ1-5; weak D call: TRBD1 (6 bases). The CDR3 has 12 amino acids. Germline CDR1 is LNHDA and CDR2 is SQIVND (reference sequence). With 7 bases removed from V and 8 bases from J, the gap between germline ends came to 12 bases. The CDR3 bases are TGTGCCAGTACTGGAGGGGGGGAGCCCCAGCATTTT. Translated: CASTGGGEPQHF.

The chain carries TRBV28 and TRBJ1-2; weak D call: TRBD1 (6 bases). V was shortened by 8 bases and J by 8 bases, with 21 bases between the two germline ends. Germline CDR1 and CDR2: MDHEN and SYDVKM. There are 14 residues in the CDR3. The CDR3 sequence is CASLSGAPFGGYTF. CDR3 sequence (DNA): TGTGCCAGCCTATCAGGGGCCCCGTTTGGAGGCTACACCTTC.

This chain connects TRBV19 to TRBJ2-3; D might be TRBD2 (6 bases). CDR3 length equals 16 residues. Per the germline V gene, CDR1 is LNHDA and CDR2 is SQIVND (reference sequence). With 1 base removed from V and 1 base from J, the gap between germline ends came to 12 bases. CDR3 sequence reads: CASSIAAGFGTDTQYF. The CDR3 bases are TGTGCCAGTAGTATAGCGGCGGGGTTTGGCACAGATACGCAGTATTTT.

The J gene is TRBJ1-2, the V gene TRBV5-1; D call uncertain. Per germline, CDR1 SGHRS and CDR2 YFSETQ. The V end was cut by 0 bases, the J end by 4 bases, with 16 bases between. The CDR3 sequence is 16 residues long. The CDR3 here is CASSLAAVSSPYGYTF. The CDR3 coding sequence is TGCGCCAGCAGCTTGGCCGCAGTTTCTTCCCCCTATGGCTACACCTTC.

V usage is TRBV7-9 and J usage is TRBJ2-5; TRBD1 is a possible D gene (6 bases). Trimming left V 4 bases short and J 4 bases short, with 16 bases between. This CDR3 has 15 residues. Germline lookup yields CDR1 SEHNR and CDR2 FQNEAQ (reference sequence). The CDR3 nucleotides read TGTGCCAGCAGCTACCGGACCCCAGGGGCAGAGACCCAGTACTTC. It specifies CASSYRTPGAETQYF.

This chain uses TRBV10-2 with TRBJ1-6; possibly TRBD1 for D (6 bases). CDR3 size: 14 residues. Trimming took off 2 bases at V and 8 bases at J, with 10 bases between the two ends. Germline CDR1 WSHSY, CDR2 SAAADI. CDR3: CASSEAGADSPLHF. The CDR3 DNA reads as TGCGCCAGCAGTGAGGCGGGGGCGGATTCACCCCTCCACTTT.